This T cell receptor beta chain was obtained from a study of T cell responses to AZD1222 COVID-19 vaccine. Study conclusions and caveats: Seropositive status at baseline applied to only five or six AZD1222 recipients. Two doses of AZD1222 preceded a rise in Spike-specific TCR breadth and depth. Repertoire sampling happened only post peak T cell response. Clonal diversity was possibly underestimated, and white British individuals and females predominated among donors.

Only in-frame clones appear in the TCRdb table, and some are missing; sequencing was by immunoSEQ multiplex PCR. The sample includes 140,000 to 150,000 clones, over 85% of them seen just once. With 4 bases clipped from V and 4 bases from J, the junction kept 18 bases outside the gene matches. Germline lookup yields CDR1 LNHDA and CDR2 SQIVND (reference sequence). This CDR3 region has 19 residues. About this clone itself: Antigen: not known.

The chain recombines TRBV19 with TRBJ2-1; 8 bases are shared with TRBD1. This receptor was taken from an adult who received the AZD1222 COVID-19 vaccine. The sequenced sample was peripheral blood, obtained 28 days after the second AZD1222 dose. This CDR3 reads CASSKGDRTGWRGYNEQFF. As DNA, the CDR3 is TGTGCCAGTAGTAAAGGGGACAGGACTGGGTGGCGGGGATACAATGAGCAGTTCTTC.